Following are 27 T cell receptor beta chains from one sample sequenced in a study of Ad26.COV2.S vaccination and SARS-CoV-2 variants. Only in-frame clones appear in the TCRdb table, and some are missing; sequencing was by immunoSEQ multiplex PCR. The top ten hold under 3.5% of the sample, which has some 390,000 clones, approximately 90% seen once. Treatment described: 15 to 20 received Ad26.COV2.S at low or high dose, single or two shots; 5 received placebo; per-sample allocation not given. Day 63 following the first vaccine or placebo injection was when the samples were taken. The sequencing used peripheral blood, collected in a trial of Ad26.COV2.S vaccine versus placebo. Every receptor here comes from a person aged 18-65 years who received the Ad26.COV2.S COVID-19 vaccine or a placebo.

This clone has just one count. This chain links TRBV7-8 with TRBJ2-1; 9 bases are shared with TRBD1. This CDR3 is 15 amino acids long. V lost 4 bases, J lost 8 bases, and 9 bases stayed unmatched. CDR1 is SGHVS, CDR2 FQNEAQ, per germline. The CDR3 region is CASSSPGQGKDEQFF. CDR3 DNA: TGTGCCAGCAGCTCGCCGGGACAGGGAAAGGATGAGCAGTTCTTC.

This clone was counted a single time. The rearrangement links TRBV5-6 to TRBJ2-2, with D tentatively TRBD1 (6 bases). The CDR3 spans 15 residues. V lost 4 bases, J lost 3 bases, and 13 bases lay in between. Germline CDR1 reads SGHDT; CDR2 reads YYEEEE. CDR3 sequence (DNA): TGTGCCAGCAGCCCTACAGGGACACACACCGGGGAGCTGTTTTTT. It encodes CASSPTGTHTGELFF.

The V gene is TRBV4-3, the J gene TRBJ1-6; D gene unclear. Trimming removed 1 base at V and 9 bases at J, with 10 bases between. The CDR3 spans 14 residues. The germline V gene encodes CDR1 LGHNA and CDR2 YSLEER. CDR3 nucleotide sequence: TGCGCCAGCAGCCAAGGGTTTGACGGTTCACCCCTCCACTTT. Its protein product is CASSQGFDGSPLHF.

J is TRBJ1-2 and V is TRBV15; 7 bases fit TRBD1. The ends lost 3 bases at V and 4 bases at J; junction bases unmatched: 5. Germline loops: CDR1 LNHNV, CDR2 YYDKDF (reference sequence). The CDR3 extends over 14 amino acids. CDR3 residues: CATSRGGTAYGYTF. The CDR3 coding sequence is TGTGCCACCAGCAGGGGAGGGACAGCCTATGGCTACACCTTC.

The chain combines TRBV7-8 with TRBJ1-1; 7 bases are shared with TRBD1. The CDR3 is 14 residues long. V gave up 4 bases and J gave up 1 base; unmatched junction bases: 3. CDR1 is SGHVS, CDR2 FQNEAQ, per germline. In DNA form, the CDR3 reads TGTGCCAGCAGCTACCCAGGGGGGAACACTGAAGCTTTCTTT. Translating it yields CASSYPGGNTEAFF. The variable domain in full, with the rest retrieved from reference TRBV7-8 and TRBJ1-1, is GAGVSQSPRYKVAKRGQDVALRCDPISGHVSLFWYQQALGQGPEFLTYFQNEAQLDKSGLPSDRFFAERPEGSVSTLKIQRTQQEDSAVYLCASSYPGGNTEAFFGQGTRLTVV.

This sequence joins TRBV25-1 and TRBJ1-1; 9 positions agree with TRBD1. The V and J ends lost 4 bases and 5 bases, in that order; junction bases with no gene match: 2. CDR1 and CDR2 (germline): MGHDK, SYGVNS. There are 13 residues in the CDR3. The CDR3 spells CASSVTGGTEAFF. In DNA form, the CDR3 reads TGTGCCAGCAGTGTGACAGGGGGAACTGAAGCTTTCTTT.

The rearrangement uses TRBV6-2 or TRBV6-3 and TRBJ1-5; D gene unclear. CDR3 size: 12 residues. Germline values: CDR1 MNHEY, CDR2 SVGEGT. Trimming pared 2 bases from V and 3 bases from J, leaving 2 bases between. The CDR3 region has the DNA TGTGCCAGCAGTTACCACAATCAGCCCCAGCATTTT. It codes for CASSYHNQPQHF.

The chain joins TRBV11-3 to TRBJ2-2; maybe TRBD1 (6 bases). CDR1 SGHNT and CDR2 YENEEA come from the germline V gene. The germline V and J ends were trimmed by 3 bases and 5 bases, with 13 bases remaining between them. This CDR3 has 15 residues. The CDR3 nucleotides read TGTGCCAGCAGCTTTGGGGGCGGTTTAACCGGGGAGCTGTTTTTT. Amino acid sequence: CASSFGGGLTGELFF.

As regards this clone: The identical CDR3 is also encoded by other nucleotide sequences in the sample. The rearrangement uses TRBV5-4 and TRBJ2-7, with D unclear. CDR1 SGHNT and CDR2 YYREEE come from the germline V gene (reference sequence). The CDR3 loop spans 11 amino acids. V was trimmed by 3 bases and J by 3 bases, leaving 4 bases between them. CDR3 DNA: TGTGCCAGCAGCTCTGACTACGAGCAGTACTTC. The encoded protein is CASSSDYEQYF.

The V and J genes are TRBV6-1 and TRBJ2-3, with D perhaps matching TRBD1 (5 bases). Germline-derived CDR1 and CDR2 are MNHNS and SASEGT. Between the trimmed V and J ends, which lost 2 bases and 6 bases, there was a span of 6 bases. The CDR3 has 12 amino acids. This chain's CDR3 is CASSEPGDTQYF. DNA for the CDR3: TGTGCCAGCAGTGAACCAGGGGATACGCAGTATTTT.

CDR3 protein: CASSYVGERSPLHF. In DNA form, the CDR3 reads TGTGCCAGCAGTTATGTAGGGGAGCGGTCACCCCTCCACTTT. J is TRBJ1-6 and V is TRBV6-5; TRBD1 is a possible D gene (5 bases). The CDR3 is 14 residues long. Germline CDR1 is MNHEY and CDR2 is SVGAGI. Trimming cost V 3 bases and J 10 bases, with 13 bases left between them.

The chain uses TRBV29-1 and TRBJ2-1, with 11 bases fitting TRBD2. V lost 5 bases and J lost 2; bases outside the gene matches: 11. The germline gives CDR1 SQVTM, CDR2 ANQGSEA. The length of the CDR3 is 17 residues. For the CDR3, the DNA is TGCAGCGTTATTTCTAGCGGGGGGCGTTCCGCCTACAATGAGCAGTTCTTC. This translates into CSVISSGGRSAYNEQFF.

V and J are TRBV20-1 and TRBJ2-5; D is unclear. The CDR3 is made up of 11 amino acids. CDR1 is DFQATT and CDR2 is SNEGSKA in the germline V gene (reference sequence). Trimming removed 5 bases at V and 4 bases at J, with 8 bases between. CDR3 region: CSAAEVETQYF. In DNA form, the CDR3 reads TGCAGTGCTGCGGAAGTAGAGACCCAGTACTTC.

The V gene is TRBV7-2, the J gene TRBJ2-2; 9 nucleotides align to TRBD2. CDR1 SGHTA and CDR2 FQGNSA come from the germline V gene. This CDR3 has 16 amino acids. Germline trimming cut 2 bases from V and 6 bases from J; bases unmatched to any gene: 7. The CDR3 DNA follows: TGTGCCAGCAGCTTACAGGGACTAGCAGGTTCCGGGGAGCTGTTTTTT. It encodes CASSLQGLAGSGELFF.

The J gene is TRBJ2-5, the V gene TRBV7-9; 8 positions match TRBD1. Germline loops: CDR1 SEHNR, CDR2 FQNEAQ (reference sequence). V was clipped by 4 bases and J by 4 bases; unmatched bases: 8. CDR3 length equals 15 residues. The CDR3 protein is CASSSAGGRGETQYF. CDR3 sequence (DNA): TGTGCCAGCAGCTCGGCAGGGGGCCGAGGAGAGACCCAGTACTTC.

The chain recombines TRBV6-2 or TRBV6-3 with TRBJ1-5; D is unresolved. V was shortened by 0 bases and J by 0 bases, with 21 bases between the two germline ends. The CDR3 extends over 20 amino acids. Germline CDR1 and CDR2: MNHEY and SVGEGT. As DNA, the CDR3 is TGTGCCAGCAGTTACTCTAAGGTCAGGCCAGCTTCTTATAGCAATCAGCCCCAGCATTTT. Protein: CASSYSKVRPASYSNQPQHF.

V gene TRBV2 combines with J gene TRBJ1-4; no clear D. V was cut by 8 bases and J by 5 bases, with 12 bases left in between. Per the germline V gene, CDR1 is SNHLY and CDR2 is FYNNEI. This CDR3 contains 13 residues. The CDR3 region is CASCRRLNEKLFF. CDR3 DNA: TGTGCCAGCTGTCGGCGGCTAAATGAAAAACTGTTTTTT.

The CDR3 loop is CASSPRTSGVSYNEQFF. The CDR3 region has the DNA TGTGCCAGCTCACCCCGGACTAGCGGGGTCTCCTACAATGAGCAGTTCTTC. V and J are TRBV18 and TRBJ2-1, with TRBD2 matching 12 bases. V dropped 3 bases and J dropped 0; count of bases not matched to a gene: 3. CDR1 KGHSH and CDR2 LQKENI come from the germline V gene. The CDR3 is 17 residues long. The full variable domain, completed using reference TRBV18 and TRBJ2-1, is NAGVMQNPRHLVRRRGQEARLRCSPMKGHSHVYWYRQLPEEGLKFMVYLQKENIIDESGMPKERFSAEFPKEGPSILRIQQVVRGDSAAYFCASSPRTSGVSYNEQFFGPGTRLTVL.

The chain joins TRBV6-1 to TRBJ2-5, with 12 nucleotides matching TRBD2. This CDR3 is built from 15 residues. Trimming cost V 1 base and J 5 bases; bases outside gene matches: 2. Germline V gene data show CDR1 as MNHNS and CDR2 as SASEGT. This CDR3 is CASSEGTSGVETQYF. The CDR3 coding sequence is TGTGCCAGCAGTGAAGGGACTAGCGGGGTTGAGACCCAGTACTTC.

This clone was detected only once. The V and J genes are TRBV19 and TRBJ1-2; D gene uncertain. This CDR3 is 15 amino acids long. Trimming took 6 bases from V and 0 from J, leaving 14 bases between them. Per the germline V gene, CDR1 is LNHDA and CDR2 is SQIVND (reference sequence). In DNA, the CDR3 is TGTGCCAGTAGGGCGGACCGGATCGCTAACTATGGCTACACCTTC. Its protein product is CASRADRIANYGYTF.

The V and J genes are TRBV30 and TRBJ1-2; tentative D call: TRBD1 (6 bases). The germline CDR1 and CDR2 sequences are GTSNPN and SVGIG (reference sequence). The CDR3 consists of 13 residues. V lost 7 bases, J lost 12 bases, and 24 bases lay in between. The CDR3 loop reads CASEKALSGENTF. The CDR3 DNA follows: TGTGCCTCCGAAAAAGCCCTATCAGGGGAAAACACCTTC.

This clone has just one count. The chain recombines TRBV7-8 with TRBJ2-5, with D possibly matching TRBD2 (5 bases). The CDR3 runs 14 residues. Per the germline V gene, CDR1 is SGHVS and CDR2 is FQNEAQ. The V and J ends lost 5 bases and 5 bases respectively, with 15 bases between them. The CDR3 protein is CASSHMEVLETQYF. The DNA for the CDR3 is TGTGCCAGCAGCCACATGGAGGTCCTGGAGACCCAGTACTTC.

The rearrangement uses TRBV24-1 and TRBJ2-5, with D possibly being TRBD2 (7 bases). The CDR3 consists of 13 residues. The germline CDR1 and CDR2 sequences are KGHDR and SFDVKD. Between the trimmed V and J ends, which lost 4 bases and 5 bases, there was a span of 10 bases. The CDR3 loop is CATSEGGLETQYF. Here the CDR3 DNA reads TGTGCCACCAGTGAGGGGGGGCTGGAGACCCAGTACTTC.

The rearrangement links TRBV3-1 (or the pseudogene TRBV3-2) to TRBJ1-1; possible D gene TRBD1, 6 bases. V dropped 5 bases and J dropped 7 bases, with 11 bases sitting between them. Germline lookup yields CDR1 LGHDT and CDR2 YNNKEL (reference sequence). This CDR3 spans 12 amino acids. CDR3 coding DNA: TGTGCCAGCAGCGAAGGACAGTATGAAGCTTTCTTT. Protein product: CASSEGQYEAFF.

This sequence joins TRBV21-1 and TRBJ2-7; the tabulated D call, TRBD1, remains unverified against the DNA. TRBV21-1 is recorded as a pseudogene. The CDR3 length is 15 residues. The CDR3 reads CASSEGTGGLYEQYF. The CDR3 nucleotides read TGTGCCAGCAGCGAAGGGACAGGGGGCTTGTACGAGCAGTACTTC.

The J gene is TRBJ2-2, the V gene TRBV5-8; perhaps TRBD1 as D (5 bases). Per germline, CDR1 SGHTS and CDR2 YDEGEE. V dropped 2 bases and J dropped 5 bases, with 13 bases sitting between them. CDR3 size: 15 residues. For the CDR3, the DNA is TGTGCCAGCAGCTTCGGAAGGGGAACTACCGGGGAGCTGTTTTTT. Protein: CASSFGRGTTGELFF.

In its sample, this clone was seen once. The V call is TRBV5-6, the J call TRBJ2-7; D might be TRBD1 or TRBD2, each matching 5 bases. The CDR3 sequence is 14 residues long. Germline V gene sequence: CDR1 SGHDT, CDR2 YYEEEE. Between the trimmed V and J ends, which lost 0 bases and 1 base, there was a span of 8 bases. Written as DNA, the CDR3 is TGTGCCAGCAGCTTGGCTGGGACGTCCTACGAGCAGTACTTC. Translating gives CASSLAGTSYEQYF.